The 26 T cell receptor beta chains listed next were all sequenced from one sample in a study of vaccination and CD4 T cells after COVID-19. Their antigen targets remain unknown. Once obtained from cultured CD4+ T cells, the DNA was sequenced using the Oncomine TCR Beta short-read assay. Each CDR3 protein gets one entry after TCRdb re-called the PCR reads with MiXCR. Of tens of thousands of distinct CDR3 sequences in the sample, around two fifths were seen once. Treatment in this sample: roughly nine-day PBMC culture with coronavirus spike peptide pools or control peptides (ViraFEST assay). Sequenced input: CD4+ T cells from blood, cultured in vitro. These receptors originate from a human donor who had recovered from COVID-19.

The chain employs TRBV5-6 and TRBJ1-2, with a weak D call TRBD1 (5 bases). The CDR3 is made up of 15 amino acids. The ends were cut back, 6 bases at V and 4 bases at J, with 19 bases in the middle. Germline-derived CDR1 and CDR2 are SGHDT and YYEEEE. CDR3 region: CASTDRPRQTYGYTF. The CDR3 DNA is TGTGCCAGCACCGACCGACCTAGACAGACCTATGGCTACACCTTC.

This clonotype was seen only a few times. The genes are TRBV7-2 and TRBJ1-5; 7 bases match TRBD1. Per germline, CDR1 SGHTA and CDR2 FQGNSA. J was trimmed by 5 bases and V by 5 bases; bases with no gene match: 6. This CDR3 is 14 amino acids long. The CDR3 region is CASSEDREYQPQHF. The CDR3 region has the DNA TGTGCCAGCAGCGAAGACAGGGAATATCAGCCCCAGCATTTT. The variable domain in full, with the rest retrieved from reference TRBV7-2 and TRBJ1-5, is GAGVSQSPSNKVTEKGKDVELRCDPISGHTALYWYRQSLGQGLEFLIYFQGNSAPDKSGLPSDRFSAERTGGSVSTLTIQRTQQEDSAVYLCASSEDREYQPQHFGDGTRLSIL.

In nucleotides, the CDR3 is TGCAGTGCTAGCCGGGGCTACAATGAGCAGTTCTTC. Translation: CSASRGYNEQFF. V is TRBV20-1 and J is TRBJ2-1; tentatively, D is TRBD2 (5 bases). Germline-derived CDR1 and CDR2 are DFQATT and SNEGSKA (reference sequence). The germline V and J ends were trimmed by 3 bases and 3 bases, with 6 bases remaining between them. CDR3 length: 12 residues.

This clonotype occurred a few times. The V gene is TRBV7-2, the J gene TRBJ1-6, with TRBD1 matching 7 bases. V lost 4 bases to trimming and J lost 11 bases; unmatched junction nucleotides: 11. The CDR3 spans 15 residues. Per the germline V gene, CDR1 is SGHTA and CDR2 is FQGNSA. The CDR3 DNA reads TGTGCCAGCAGCTGGACTACAGGGGTAGCGACACCCCTCCACTTT. Residues: CASSWTTGVATPLHF. The full variable domain, with the rest looked up from reference TRBV7-2 and TRBJ1-6, is GAGVSQSPSNKVTEKGKDVELRCDPISGHTALYWYRQSLGQGLEFLIYFQGNSAPDKSGLPSDRFSAERTGGSVSTLTIQRTQQEDSAVYLCASSWTTGVATPLHFGNGTRLTVT.

J is TRBJ1-2 and V is TRBV7-9; 8 bases align to TRBD1. Germline-derived CDR1 and CDR2 are SEHNR and FQNEAQ (reference sequence). The CDR3 loop spans 14 amino acids. Trimming took 3 bases from V and 2 from J; bases not matched to a gene: 2. The chain's CDR3 is CASSFGQGNYGYTF. CDR3 DNA: TGTGCCAGCAGCTTTGGACAGGGCAACTATGGCTACACCTTC.

The CDR3 DNA follows: TGTGCCAGCAGTTTATTGAGGGGCGGGTACAGTGACACTGAAGCTTTCTTT. Its protein is CASSLLRGGYSDTEAFF. The chain recombines TRBV28 with TRBJ1-1, with D possibly being TRBD1 (5 bases). Trimming took 1 base from V and 3 from J, leaving 18 bases between them. CDR1 and CDR2 (germline): MDHEN, SYDVKM. The CDR3 has 17 residues.

This chain joins TRBV28 and TRBJ2-5; D may match TRBD1 or TRBD2 (5 bases each). The CDR3 is 13 residues long. V shed 6 bases and J shed 4 bases, with 12 bases lying between them. The germline CDR1 and CDR2 sequences are MDHEN and SYDVKM. The CDR3 region is CASSGGGSETQYF. The CDR3 DNA sequence: TGTGCCAGCAGCGGTGGGGGATCAGAGACCCAGTACTTC.

This chain links TRBV6-2 or TRBV6-3 with TRBJ1-2, with 12 nucleotides matching TRBD1. CDR3 length equals 14 residues. Per the germline V gene, CDR1 is MNHEY and CDR2 is SVGEGT. V gave up 5 bases and J gave up 2 bases; unmatched junction bases: 0. CDR3 bases: TGTGCCAGCAGTGGGACAGGGGGCAACTATGGCTACACCTTC. Translation: CASSGTGGNYGYTF.

CDR3 residues: CSARGGTLQHEQYF. The CDR3 coding sequence is TGCAGTGCTAGAGGCGGGACTCTTCAACACGAGCAGTACTTC. The rearrangement uses TRBV20-1 and TRBJ2-7; tentative D call: TRBD2 (6 bases). Germline V lookup: CDR1 DFQATT, CDR2 SNEGSKA (reference sequence). The CDR3 is 14 residues long. Trimming took off 1 base at V and 5 bases at J, with 15 bases between the two ends.

This clonotype came up a few times. The rearrangement joins TRBV4-3 to TRBJ2-5; D remains ambiguous. The CDR3 spans 15 residues. The V end lost 1 base, the J end lost 3 bases, and 12 bases lay between the germline ends. Germline V lookup: CDR1 LGHNA, CDR2 YSLEER. The CDR3 spells CASSQGSGPEETQYF. The CDR3 DNA reads TGCGCCAGCAGCCAAGGGTCAGGCCCGGAAGAGACCCAGTACTTC.

This chain connects TRBV24-1 to TRBJ2-2, with D perhaps matching TRBD1 (6 bases). Per germline, CDR1 KGHDR and CDR2 SFDVKD. This CDR3 spans 15 amino acids. The V and J ends lost 3 bases and 5 bases respectively, with 12 bases between them. The CDR3 spells CATSDVTGRTGELFF. In DNA, the CDR3 is TGTGCCACCAGTGATGTGACAGGACGAACCGGGGAGCTGTTTTTT.

The V and J genes are TRBV20-1 and TRBJ2-3; 11 positions match TRBD2. CDR1 is DFQATT, CDR2 SNEGSKA, per germline (reference sequence). The CDR3 runs to 14 residues. The CDR3 DNA reads as TGCAGGGCGGGGACTAGCGGAAATTTTGATACGCAGTATTTT. This gives the protein CRAGTSGNFDTQYF.

V and J are TRBV5-1 and TRBJ1-1; D might be TRBD1 (6 bases). The V gene lost 4 bases and the J gene lost 3 bases, with 16 bases spanning the gap. The CDR3 is 15 amino acids. Looked up from germline, CDR1 is SGHRS and CDR2 is YFSETQ. CDR3 amino acids: CASSPGGGKDTEAFF. Written as DNA, the CDR3 is TGCGCCAGCAGCCCTGGGGGGGGCAAGGACACTGAAGCTTTCTTT.

V is TRBV5-1 and J is TRBJ2-3; perhaps TRBD1 as D (6 bases). The germline CDR1 and CDR2 sequences are SGHRS and YFSETQ. The CDR3 has 14 residues. Trimming cost V 8 bases and J 2 bases, with 15 bases left between them. In DNA, the CDR3 is TGCGCCAGTACCCGACAGGTTCCCACAGATACGCAGTATTTT. This sequence encodes CASTRQVPTDTQYF. Complete variable domain (other parts from reference TRBV5-1 and TRBJ2-3): KAGVTQTPRYLIKTRGQQVTLSCSPISGHRSVSWYQQTPGQGLQFLFEYFSETQRNKGNFPGRFSGRQFSNSRSEMNVSTLELGDSALYLCASTRQVPTDTQYFGPGTRLTVL.

The genes are TRBV28 and TRBJ1-5, with D perhaps matching TRBD1 (6 bases). The CDR3 length is 16 residues. V lost 6 bases and J 5 bases, leaving 20 bases between the germline ends. Germline values: CDR1 MDHEN, CDR2 SYDVKM. The DNA for the CDR3 is TGTGCCAGCAGCCCTGACAGGATTCAACGCCATCAGCCCCAGCATTTT. Translation: CASSPDRIQRHQPQHF.

The chain carries TRBV10-3 and TRBJ2-2; D is undetermined. The CDR3 sequence is 12 residues long. Trimming took off 0 bases at V and 8 bases at J, with 4 bases between the two ends. Germline V CDR1 and CDR2: ENHRY, SYGVKD. The CDR3 region is CAISESGGELFF. Here the CDR3 DNA reads TGTGCCATCAGTGAGTCGGGTGGGGAGCTGTTTTTT.

The gene calls are TRBV20-1 and TRBJ2-3, with TRBD2 identical over 12 bases. Germline trimming cut 2 bases from V and 3 bases from J; bases unmatched to any gene: 6. The CDR3 runs to 16 residues. Germline loops: CDR1 DFQATT, CDR2 SNEGSKA (reference sequence). Written as DNA, the CDR3 is TGCAGTGCTAGAAGAGCTAGCGGGGGGGAAACAGATACGCAGTATTTT. Translating gives CSARRASGGETDTQYF.

This clonotype was seen a handful of times. The chain carries TRBV7-8 and TRBJ2-5; D unresolved. Germline CDR1 and CDR2: SGHVS and FQNEAQ. Trimming cost V 5 bases and J 5 bases, with 12 bases left between them. The CDR3 is made up of 13 amino acids. The CDR3 nucleotides read TGTGCCAGCAGCCGTAGCCGAAAGGAGACCCAGTACTTC. This gives the protein CASSRSRKETQYF.

The chain combines TRBV6-1 with TRBJ2-1; either TRBD1 or TRBD2 may supply D (6 bases each). The CDR3 loop spans 14 amino acids. Trimming pared 6 bases from V and 5 bases from J, leaving 14 bases between. From germline, CDR1 is MNHNS and CDR2 SASEGT. The chain's CDR3 is CASRKGGSNNEQFF. In nucleotides, the CDR3 is TGTGCCAGCAGGAAGGGGGGCTCTAACAATGAGCAGTTCTTC.

This clonotype showed up just a few times. This sequence joins TRBV15 and TRBJ2-7; 8 bases map to TRBD1. J was trimmed by 2 bases and V by 0 bases; bases with no gene match: 3. The CDR3 is made up of 15 amino acids. The V gene's germline CDR1 is LNHNV and CDR2 YYDKDF (reference sequence). The DNA for the CDR3 is TGTGCCACCAGCAGAGAAGGGACAGGTACCTACGAGCAGTACTTC. Its protein product is CATSREGTGTYEQYF.

The CDR3 here is CSVPGPGTDTQYF. The CDR3, as DNA: TGCAGCGTTCCTGGGCCGGGGACAGATACGCAGTATTTT. The chain couples TRBV29-1 to TRBJ2-3; D perhaps matches TRBD2 (5 bases). The CDR3 sequence is 13 residues long. The germline V gene encodes CDR1 SQVTM and CDR2 ANQGSEA. V was shortened by 5 bases and J by 3 bases, with 12 bases between the two germline ends.

The chain has TRBV5-1 and TRBJ2-2; TRBD1 is a possible D gene (5 bases). V was clipped by 2 bases and J by 0 bases, with 8 bases between them. The CDR3 totals 15 residues. CDR1 and CDR2 from the germline V gene are SGHRS and YFSETQ. CDR3 protein: CASSLRGSNTGELFF. In DNA form, the CDR3 reads TGCGCCAGCAGCTTAAGGGGATCGAACACCGGGGAGCTGTTTTTT.

The genes are TRBV7-9 and TRBJ2-1; tentatively, D is TRBD1 or TRBD2 (5 bases each). CDR3 length equals 15 residues. Germline loops: CDR1 SEHNR, CDR2 FQNEAQ (reference sequence). V lost 5 bases and J lost 5, with 16 bases in between. Here the CDR3 reads CASSHRDQENNEQFF. The CDR3 nucleotides are TGTGCCAGCAGCCACCGGGACCAAGAAAACAATGAGCAGTTCTTC. Variable domain in full (rest from reference TRBV7-9 and TRBJ2-1): DTGVSQNPRHKITKRGQNVTFRCDPISEHNRLYWYRQTLGQGPEFLTYFQNEAQLEKSRLLSDRFSAERPKGSFSTLEIQRTEQGDSAMYLCASSHRDQENNEQFFGPGTRLTVL.

The chain joins TRBV12-3 or TRBV12-4 to TRBJ1-5, with a possible D match to TRBD1 (5 bases). V shed 7 bases and J shed 6 bases, with 10 bases lying between them. This CDR3 contains 12 residues. The CDR3 reads CASTMGGQPQHF. In nucleotides, the CDR3 is TGTGCCAGCACCATGGGGGGTCAGCCCCAGCATTTT.

J is TRBJ1-6 and V is TRBV12-3 or TRBV12-4; no reliable D call. The CDR3 runs to 11 residues. With 2 bases removed from V and 14 bases from J, the gap between germline ends came to 7 bases. CDR3: CASSLQGTLHF. The CDR3 DNA follows: TGTGCCAGCAGTTTACAAGGCACCCTCCACTTT.

The chain links TRBV25-1 to TRBJ2-5; 7 bases map to TRBD1. This CDR3 has 17 residues. V was pared by 4 bases and J by 5 bases, with 16 bases of the junction left unmatched. Per germline, CDR1 MGHDK and CDR2 SYGVNS. This chain's CDR3 is CASSATDRAQGVETQYF. The CDR3 DNA reads TGTGCCAGCAGTGCCACCGACCGGGCCCAGGGGGTGGAGACCCAGTACTTC.